What follows are 30 T cell receptor beta chains derived from one specimen sequenced in a study of cytomegalovirus exposure and HLA in healthy donors. PCR amplification relied on 60 Vbeta primers (plus 13 Jbeta primers). Profiling relied on immunoSEQ multiplex PCR, and the TCRdb table lists in-frame clones only, not all of them. Of about 110,000 clones in the sample, approximately 80% were seen once. Source material: PBMCs. These receptors were taken from a young woman in good health and CMV-seropositive.

The chain has TRBV25-1 and TRBJ2-1; D not certain. The germline V gene has CDR1 MGHDK and CDR2 SYGVNS. The CDR3 runs to 15 residues. Trimming stripped 4 bases from V and 4 bases from J, with 14 bases between. The chain's CDR3 is CASSVGFSTYNEQFF. The CDR3 region has the DNA TGTGCCAGCAGTGTGGGTTTCTCGACTTACAATGAGCAGTTCTTC.

The chain combines TRBV5-1 with TRBJ2-1, with 7 bases fitting TRBD1. CDR1 and CDR2 (germline): SGHRS, YFSETQ. The CDR3 extends over 18 amino acids. The junction had 9 bases not matched to a gene; V was cut back by 0 bases and J by 0 bases. The CDR3 protein is CASSLAIETGISYNEQFF. The CDR3 DNA reads as TGCGCCAGCAGCTTGGCCATAGAGACAGGGATCTCCTACAATGAGCAGTTCTTC.

The V call is TRBV5-1, the J call TRBJ2-7, with 8 bases fitting TRBD2. Per the germline V gene, CDR1 is SGHRS and CDR2 is YFSETQ. The V and J ends lost 0 bases and 3 bases, in that order; junction bases with no gene match: 5. The CDR3 runs 15 residues. The CDR3 nucleotides are TGCGCCAGCAGCTTGGCCCCCGGGGGGGACTACGAGCAGTACTTC. Translation gives CASSLAPGGDYEQYF.

The V call is TRBV5-6, the J call TRBJ1-6; 8 bases line up with TRBD1. Germline V gene lookup returns CDR1 SGHDT and CDR2 YYEEEE. The CDR3 runs to 13 residues. After removal of 2 bases from V and 11 bases from J, the junction contained 3 bases not matched to a gene. CDR3 sequence reads: CASSFAGGAPLHF. The CDR3 DNA follows: TGTGCCAGCAGCTTCGCAGGGGGCGCACCCCTCCACTTT.

V and J are TRBV10-2 and TRBJ2-7, with 8 bases fitting TRBD2. CDR1 and CDR2 from the germline V gene are WSHSY and SAAADI. This CDR3 contains 15 residues. V gave up 6 bases and J gave up 1 base; unmatched junction bases: 8. CDR3 in DNA: TGCGCCAGCAGATATAGCGGGGCAGAATCCTACGAGCAGTACTTC. This translates into CASRYSGAESYEQYF.

The genes are TRBV19 and TRBJ2-7, with 10 bases aligning to TRBD2. J was trimmed by 3 bases and V by 5 bases; bases with no gene match: 7. Germline V gene data show CDR1 as LNHDA and CDR2 as SQIVND (reference sequence). This CDR3 has 15 amino acids. CDR3 protein: CASSAPLAGVYEQYF. In nucleotides, the CDR3 is TGTGCCAGTAGTGCCCCCCTAGCGGGAGTCTACGAGCAGTACTTC.

The J gene is TRBJ1-3, the V gene TRBV6-6; the D gene is possibly TRBD1 (5 bases). Germline-derived CDR1 and CDR2 are MNHNY and SVGAGI (reference sequence). The CDR3 totals 14 residues. Trimming stripped 0 bases from V and 2 bases from J, with 5 bases between. Here the CDR3 reads CASSYSGAGNTIYF. CDR3 DNA: TGTGCCAGCAGTTACTCAGGGGCTGGAAACACCATATATTTT.

The V and J genes are TRBV10-3 and TRBJ1-1; 8 positions match TRBD1. The length of the CDR3 is 14 residues. J was trimmed by 3 bases and V by 6 bases; bases with no gene match: 6. Germline loops: CDR1 ENHRY, CDR2 SYGVKD. The CDR3 region has the DNA TGTGCCATCAGCCCGGACAGGGTGGACACTGAAGCTTTCTTT. Protein sequence: CAISPDRVDTEAFF.

This clone showed up just once. The chain joins TRBV29-1 to TRBJ2-1; TRBD2 matches at 13 bases. Germline V gene lookup returns CDR1 SQVTM and CDR2 ANQGSEA. The length of the CDR3 is 14 residues. Trimming took 5 bases from V and 3 from J; bases not matched to a gene: 1. As DNA, the CDR3 is TGCAGCGTTAGACTAGCGGGAGGCTACAATGAGCAGTTCTTC. Its protein product is CSVRLAGGYNEQFF.

This clone has just a few counts. V is TRBV27 and J is TRBJ1-5; 10 bases align to TRBD1. The germline gives CDR1 MNHEY, CDR2 SMNVEV (reference sequence). This CDR3 spans 14 amino acids. V gave up 6 bases and J gave up 8 bases; unmatched junction bases: 7. The CDR3: CASSSGTGVEPQHF. The CDR3 DNA reads TGTGCCAGCAGCTCCGGGACAGGGGTTGAGCCCCAGCATTTT.

The chain links TRBV7-6 to TRBJ2-1; TRBD2 agrees at 8 bases. This CDR3 spans 15 amino acids. V shed 1 base, J shed 9 bases, and the junction held 8 bases outside the gene matches. Germline loops: CDR1 SGHVS, CDR2 FNYEAQ. The CDR3 here is CASSLVFSGTFEQFF. CDR3 nucleotides: TGTGCCAGCAGCTTAGTATTTAGCGGGACATTTGAGCAGTTCTTC.

J is TRBJ2-3 and V is TRBV18; no clear D gene. The CDR3 runs to 13 residues. The V gene lost 5 bases and the J gene lost 0 bases, with 6 bases spanning the gap. Germline loops: CDR1 KGHSH, CDR2 LQKENI. The CDR3 here is CASSSTSTDTQYF. In DNA form, the CDR3 reads TGTGCCAGCTCATCGACTAGCACAGATACGCAGTATTTT.

With respect to this clone: Other DNA variants within this sample encode the same CDR3. The chain couples TRBV6-5 to TRBJ2-7; 7 bases agree with TRBD1. Germline V lookup: CDR1 MNHEY, CDR2 SVGAGI. The length of the CDR3 is 13 residues. V trimming: 5 bases; J trimming: 4 bases; junction bases outside the gene matches: 5. The CDR3 reads CASSRQGVYEQYF. The CDR3 nucleotides read TGTGCCAGCAGTCGACAGGGAGTATACGAGCAGTACTTC.

V and J are TRBV4-1 and TRBJ1-4, with 7 bases fitting TRBD1. CDR3 size: 16 residues. Germline V gene data show CDR1 as MGHRA and CDR2 as YSYEKL. Germline trimming cut 5 bases from V and 5 bases from J; bases unmatched to any gene: 11. CDR3 residues: CASSKNPGQANEKLFF. The CDR3 region has the DNA TGCGCCAGCAGCAAGAATCCCGGACAGGCAAATGAAAAACTGTTTTTT.

The count of this clone is one. The J gene is TRBJ2-2, the V gene TRBV11-3; D unclear. This CDR3 has 13 amino acids. V lost 6 bases to trimming and J lost 7 bases, with 12 bases between them. CDR1 SGHNT and CDR2 YENEEA come from the germline V gene. The CDR3 bases are TGTGCCAGCAGGATAAGGCCGGGCGGGGAGCTGTTTTTT. Protein sequence: CASRIRPGGELFF.

V usage is TRBV18 and J usage is TRBJ2-2, with TRBD1 matching over 8 bases. Trimming cost V 2 bases and J 0 bases; bases outside gene matches: 8. The CDR3 totals 18 residues. Germline CDR1 and CDR2: KGHSH and LQKENI. This CDR3 reads CASSPFNRGTTNTGELFF. In nucleotides, the CDR3 is TGTGCCAGCTCACCATTCAACAGGGGGACCACGAACACCGGGGAGCTGTTTTTT.

The chain employs TRBV6-5 and TRBJ2-5; the match to TRBD1 covers 8 bases. In germline, CDR1 is MNHEY, CDR2 SVGAGI. The CDR3 is 14 amino acids. V was clipped by 8 bases and J by 1 base; unmatched bases: 6. The CDR3 reads CASGQGILQETQYF. CDR3 sequence (DNA): TGTGCCAGCGGACAGGGCATACTCCAAGAGACCCAGTACTTC.

The chain couples TRBV18 to TRBJ2-2; D is unresolved. Trimming left V 3 bases short and J 4 bases short, with 6 bases between. The length of the CDR3 is 13 residues. Germline V lookup: CDR1 KGHSH, CDR2 LQKENI. The chain's CDR3 is CASSPQATGELFF. CDR3 in DNA: TGTGCCAGCTCACCGCAGGCCACCGGGGAGCTGTTTTTT.

This rearrangement joins TRBV6-1 to TRBJ1-1; no firm D call. This CDR3 comprises 13 residues. Per the germline V gene, CDR1 is MNHNS and CDR2 is SASEGT. V shed 5 bases and J shed 3 bases, with 10 bases lying between them. The CDR3 bases are TGTGCCAGCAGTCGCAAGCGGGACACTGAAGCTTTCTTT. Protein product: CASSRKRDTEAFF.

The gene calls are TRBV6-6 and TRBJ2-2; tentatively, D is TRBD2 (6 bases). The CDR3 contains 14 residues. Germline V gene sequence: CDR1 MNHNY, CDR2 SVGAGI (reference sequence). V lost 10 bases, J lost 1 base, and 13 bases lay in between. CDR3 sequence (DNA): TGTGCCACCGAGCGGGCTTTGAACACCGGGGAGCTGTTTTTT. Encoded protein: CATERALNTGELFF.

This chain links TRBV29-1 with TRBJ2-3; 11 nucleotides agree with TRBD2. Germline V lookup: CDR1 SQVTM, CDR2 ANQGSEA. The length of the CDR3 is 14 residues. Trimming at V came to 7 bases and at J to 4 bases, leaving 7 bases not matched to a gene. CDR3 amino acids: CSGGTSGSSDTQYF. CDR3 in DNA: TGCAGCGGGGGGACTAGCGGTAGCTCAGATACGCAGTATTTT.

CDR3 region: CATSDLTEGLRTINEKLFF. CDR3 coding DNA: TGTGCCACCAGCGATCTTACAGAAGGTCTTAGGACTATCAATGAAAAACTGTTTTTT. V and J are TRBV15 and TRBJ1-4; D unclear. Germline values: CDR1 LNHNV, CDR2 YYDKDF (reference sequence). This CDR3 has 19 amino acids. Trimming cost V 5 bases and J 5 bases, with 27 bases left between them.

CDR3 protein: CAWSFPDGYTF. CDR3 bases: TGTGCCTGGAGTTTCCCCGATGGCTACACCTTC. The chain carries TRBV30 and TRBJ1-2; D unclear. The CDR3 is 11 amino acids. Germline V gene lookup returns CDR1 GTSNPN and CDR2 SVGIG (reference sequence). The V end was cut by 2 bases, the J end by 6 bases, with 7 bases between.

The CDR3 loop reads CASSSKETGVGEQYF. The DNA of the CDR3 is TGTGCCAGCAGCTCCAAGGAGACAGGGGTTGGCGAGCAGTACTTC. This chain links TRBV5-4 with TRBJ2-7; TRBD1 agrees at 8 bases. CDR1 is SGHNT, CDR2 YYREEE, per germline (reference sequence). There are 15 residues in the CDR3. J was trimmed by 6 bases and V by 3 bases; bases with no gene match: 11.

This clone was seen a handful of times. V gene TRBV4-1 combines with J gene TRBJ2-5, with 11 bases identical to TRBD1. V was pared by 3 bases and J by 4 bases, with 4 bases of the junction left unmatched. Germline CDR1 and CDR2: MGHRA and YSYEKL. The length of the CDR3 is 15 residues. DNA for the CDR3: TGCGCCAGCAGCCAGAGGACAGGGGGCGGAGAGACCCAGTACTTC. Translating gives CASSQRTGGGETQYF.

The V gene is TRBV11-2, the J gene TRBJ2-3; D unresolved. The germline CDR1 and CDR2 sequences are SGHAT and FQNNGV. V was shortened by 5 bases and J by 4 bases, with 13 bases between the two germline ends. The CDR3 length is 14 residues. The CDR3 DNA reads as TGTGCCAGCAGCCCACCAGTGGGCCCAGATACGCAGTATTTT. Translating gives CASSPPVGPDTQYF.

This clone has more than one count but fewer than ten. The chain has TRBV2 and TRBJ1-2; 8 bases are shared with TRBD1. V shed 7 bases and J 6 bases; nucleotides not matched to a gene: 7. Germline V gives CDR1 SNHLY, CDR2 FYNNEI. The CDR3 consists of 13 residues. CDR3 bases: TGTGCCAGCATCGGACAGGGAGCAGATGGCTACACCTTC. Protein product: CASIGQGADGYTF.

V gene TRBV2 combines with J gene TRBJ2-3; a weak D match, TRBD2 (6 bases). The CDR3 is made up of 14 amino acids. The germline V and J ends were trimmed by 8 bases and 4 bases, with 16 bases remaining between them. Germline values: CDR1 SNHLY, CDR2 FYNNEI. CDR3 sequence reads: CASGWDQRADTQYF. The CDR3 nucleotides read TGTGCCAGCGGATGGGACCAGCGGGCAGATACGCAGTATTTT.

This sequence joins TRBV7-9 and TRBJ1-2, with unresolved D. The CDR3 extends over 13 amino acids. In germline, CDR1 is SEHNR, CDR2 FQNEAQ (reference sequence). Trimming removed 5 bases at V and 7 bases at J, with 14 bases between. CDR3 sequence: CASSPESGIGYTF. The CDR3, as DNA: TGTGCCAGCAGCCCGGAGTCGGGAATTGGCTACACCTTC.

The rearrangement links TRBV5-4 to TRBJ2-7, with 9 bases aligning to TRBD2. V was clipped by 2 bases and J by 6 bases; unmatched bases: 3. Per the germline V gene, CDR1 is SGHNT and CDR2 is YYREEE (reference sequence). This CDR3 comprises 13 residues. The CDR3 loop reads CASSFSGSSEQYF. The CDR3 DNA follows: TGTGCCAGCAGCTTTAGCGGGAGCTCCGAGCAGTACTTC.